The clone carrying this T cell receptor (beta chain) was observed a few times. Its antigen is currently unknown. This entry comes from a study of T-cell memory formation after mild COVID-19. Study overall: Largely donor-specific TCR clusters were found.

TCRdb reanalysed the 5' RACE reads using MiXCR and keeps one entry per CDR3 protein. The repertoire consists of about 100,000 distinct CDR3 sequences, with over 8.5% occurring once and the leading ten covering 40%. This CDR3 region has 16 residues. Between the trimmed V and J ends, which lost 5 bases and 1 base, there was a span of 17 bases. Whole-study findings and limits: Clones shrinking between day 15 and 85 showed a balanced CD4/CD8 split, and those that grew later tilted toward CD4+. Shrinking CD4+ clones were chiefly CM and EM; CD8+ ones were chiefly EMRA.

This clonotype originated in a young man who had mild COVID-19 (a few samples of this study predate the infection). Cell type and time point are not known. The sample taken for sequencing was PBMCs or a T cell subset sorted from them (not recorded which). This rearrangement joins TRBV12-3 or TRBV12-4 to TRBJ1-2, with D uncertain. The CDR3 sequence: CASSGSGSRGNYGYTF. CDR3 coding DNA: TGTGCCAGCAGTGGGTCAGGCTCCCGGGGTAACTATGGCTACACCTTC.